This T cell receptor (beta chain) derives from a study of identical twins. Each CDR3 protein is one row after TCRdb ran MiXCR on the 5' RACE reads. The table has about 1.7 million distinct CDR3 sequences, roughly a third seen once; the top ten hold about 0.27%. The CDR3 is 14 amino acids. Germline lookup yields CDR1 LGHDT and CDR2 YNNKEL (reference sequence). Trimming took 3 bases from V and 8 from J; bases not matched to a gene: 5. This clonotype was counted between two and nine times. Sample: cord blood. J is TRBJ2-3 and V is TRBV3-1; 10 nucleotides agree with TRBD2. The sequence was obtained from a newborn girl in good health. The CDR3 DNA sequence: TGTGCCAGCAGCCACGCAGCGGGGGGGTTTACGCAGTATTTT. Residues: CASSHAAGGFTQYF.